This T cell receptor (beta chain) was sequenced in a study of T cell repertoires in cytomegalovirus infection. Study overall: Indications of both CMV infection and matching HLA type were provided by public TCR beta signatures.

Study-level points and caveats: Individuals carrying CMV plus the relevant HLA were identified by cumulative frequency of public TCR beta families. The ex vivo response was dominated by HLA-C-restricted CMV-specific TCR beta clonotypes.

TCRdb recomputed calls from the reads with MiXCR, one row per CDR3 protein. The repertoire holds 680,000 or so distinct CDR3 sequences, with less than 40% as singletons. As concerns this clonotype: Its antigen is undetermined.

The CDR3 is made up of 17 amino acids. Trimming cost V 0 bases and J 5 bases; bases outside gene matches: 12. This chain connects TRBV12-3 or TRBV12-4 to TRBJ2-7; 8 nucleotides line up with TRBD1. The specimen sequenced was PBMCs. This sequence originates from a human donor in good health (CMV status not recorded). Some clones in this sample may be carry-over from other donors' samples. As DNA, the CDR3 is TGTGCCAGCAGTTTAGCGGGGGTGGGGACAGGACCCCACGAGCAGTACTTC. Translating it yields CASSLAGVGTGPHEQYF.